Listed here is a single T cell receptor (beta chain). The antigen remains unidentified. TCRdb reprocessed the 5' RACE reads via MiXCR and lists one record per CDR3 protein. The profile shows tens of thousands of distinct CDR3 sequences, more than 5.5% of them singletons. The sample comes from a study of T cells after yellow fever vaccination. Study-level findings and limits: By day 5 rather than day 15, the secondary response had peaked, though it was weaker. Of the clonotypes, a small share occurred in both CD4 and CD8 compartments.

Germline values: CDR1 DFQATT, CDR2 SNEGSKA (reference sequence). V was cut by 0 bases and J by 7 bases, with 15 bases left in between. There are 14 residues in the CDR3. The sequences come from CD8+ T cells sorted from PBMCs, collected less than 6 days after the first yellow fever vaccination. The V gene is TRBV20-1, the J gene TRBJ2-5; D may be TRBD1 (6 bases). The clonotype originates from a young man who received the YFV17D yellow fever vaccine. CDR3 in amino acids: CSARDTGQPRTQYF. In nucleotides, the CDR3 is TGCAGTGCTAGAGATACAGGGCAGCCCCGGACCCAGTACTTC.